This TCR beta chain was retrieved from a study of T cells in Graves' hyperthyroidism and ophthalmopathy. Study-level points and caveats: Ophthalmopathy was told apart from stable hyperthyroidism by a 13 V-J model. The blood repertoire included most of the expanded thyroid clonotypes above 0.001.

V dropped 6 bases and J dropped 2; count of bases not matched to a gene: 8. The CDR3 is 15 amino acids. The germline V gene encodes CDR1 DFQATT and CDR2 SNEGSKA (reference sequence). This clonotype was picked up many times. The antigen is undetermined. From RNA transcripts, TCR beta CDR3 regions were amplified. With the HTBI primer set, the TCR CDR3 went through a first round of RT-PCR. TCRdb used MiXCR to reprocess the multiplex PCR reads, holding one entry per CDR3 protein. The table shows a few hundred thousand distinct CDR3 sequences, with 14% occurring only once. The chain couples TRBV20-1 to TRBJ2-3, with 10 bases identical to TRBD1. The sample comprised blood. The clonotype comes from a woman younger than 45 with Graves' ophthalmopathy. CDR3 in DNA: TGCAGTGCAGAAGACAGGGGGCTTTCCACAGATACGCAGTATTTT. Translated, it gives CSAEDRGLSTDTQYF.